A selection of T cell receptor beta chains follows, all from one sample in a study of T cell responses to AZD1222 COVID-19 vaccine. This table comes from immunoSEQ multiplex PCR, and its TCRdb copy is limited to in-frame clones, with some not included. The data show around 80,000 clones, around nine tenths seen once. The material was peripheral blood, obtained 28 days after the second AZD1222 dose. Receptors were obtained from an adult who received the AZD1222 COVID-19 vaccine. The CDR3 runs from the conserved cysteine through the conserved F or W. The D gene is left open where the match is weak. Where a row states a size, it is once, few, many or the class of an expanded clone; other rows omit it.

CDR3nt,CDR3aa,abundance,j_gene,v_gene,d_gene
TGCGCCAGCAGCTCCCTCAGCAGGGGGGCAGGGTCGGATGAGCAGTACTTC,CASSSLSRGAGSDEQYF,once,TRBJ2-7,TRBV5-1,-
TGCGCCAGCAGCCGATATGGAGGGGATTCACCCCTCCACTTT,CASSRYGGDSPLHF,-,TRBJ1-6,TRBV5-1,-
TGTGCCTGGAGAAGACAGGGGGAGCCCTCCTACGAGCAGTACTTC,CAWRRQGEPSYEQYF,-,TRBJ2-7,TRBV30,TRBD1
TGTGCCATCAGTTCAGGGGGCGATGGCTATGGCTACACCTTC,CAISSGGDGYGYTF,-,TRBJ1-2,TRBV10-3,TRBD1
TGTGCCAGTAGGGGACAAATCAATCAGCCCCAGCATTTT,CASRGQINQPQHF,-,TRBJ1-5,TRBV19,-
TGTGCCAGTAGTATTCCCGGCCGGACGGGCCCCTATGGCTACACCTTC,CASSIPGRTGPYGYTF,-,TRBJ1-2,TRBV19,-
TGTGCCAGCAGCTTTTGGTCCCACGGAACAGGATCAGGGGAAAAACTGTTTTTT,CASSFWSHGTGSGEKLFF,-,TRBJ1-4,TRBV7-9,-
TGTGCCAGCAGCCCCATTGTGACTACCGGGGAGCTGTTTTTT,CASSPIVTTGELFF,-,TRBJ2-2,TRBV4-2,-
TGTGCCAGCAGGAGGGGGATTGGAAACACCATATATTTT,CASRRGIGNTIYF,once,TRBJ1-3,TRBV2,-
TGTGCCAGCAGCTTGACTAGTCAATTCGAAGAGACCCAGTACTTC,CASSLTSQFEETQYF,-,TRBJ2-5,TRBV5-5,-
TGTGCCTGGAGTGCCCTATACGGGGGAAGCAATCAGCCCCAGCATTTT,CAWSALYGGSNQPQHF,-,TRBJ1-5,TRBV30,-
TGTGCCAGCAGCTTAAGGACAGATACGCAGTATTTT,CASSLRTDTQYF,-,TRBJ2-3,TRBV11-2,-
TGCAGCGTTGAGGCGGAGTGGGGAACAGATACGCAGTATTTT,CSVEAEWGTDTQYF,-,TRBJ2-3,TRBV29-1,-
TGTGCCAGTAGTGTCACACTCACAGGGGGCGCGCCCGGGGAGCTGTTTTTT,CASSVTLTGGAPGELFF,-,TRBJ2-2,TRBV19,TRBD1
TGTGCCAGCAGTTTGACAGGGGATGGTGAGCAGTTCTTC,CASSLTGDGEQFF,-,TRBJ2-1,TRBV12-3/TRBV12-4,TRBD1
TGCAGCGCACTTGGACAGTTGAACACTGAAGCTTTCTTT,CSALGQLNTEAFF,-,TRBJ1-1,TRBV29-1,-
TGCGCCAGCAGCTTGGGGGCAGATTCACCCCTCCACTTT,CASSLGADSPLHF,-,TRBJ1-6,TRBV5-1,-
TGTGCCAGCAGCCCTGGACACGGTGGAGATACGCAGTATTTT,CASSPGHGGDTQYF,-,TRBJ2-3,TRBV3-1/TRBV3-2,-
TGCAGCGTCGGAGGACGCAAGGGCGTCTCCCTGTTTCTGTCCACTGAAGCTTTCTTT,CSVGGRKGVSLFLSTEAFF,-,TRBJ1-1,TRBV29-1,-
TGTGCCAGCAGAGCCAGGGTTGAGAACACTGAAGCTTTCTTT,CASRARVENTEAFF,-,TRBJ1-1,TRBV6-5,-
TGTGCCAGCTCACCGGGTGCGGGGGGGGATGAGCAGTTCTTC,CASSPGAGGDEQFF,-,TRBJ2-1,TRBV18,TRBD2
TGTGCCTGGAGTGTCCAGTCTTATTCACCCCTCCACTTT,CAWSVQSYSPLHF,-,TRBJ1-6,TRBV30,-
TGCGCCAGCAGCCAAGTGGGGAATTGGGGTTACGAGCAGTACTTC,CASSQVGNWGYEQYF,-,TRBJ2-7,TRBV4-1,-
TGTGCCAGCAGCCCTCGCCGACTAGCGGGAGTGAGTTCTGTCACCGGGGAGCTGTTTTTT,CASSPRRLAGVSSVTGELFF,-,TRBJ2-2,TRBV7-3,TRBD2
TGCGCCAGCACCCCTAGCGGCAGCTCCTACGAGCAGTACTTC,CASTPSGSSYEQYF,-,TRBJ2-7,TRBV5-1,TRBD2
TGTGCCAGCAAGGGTACGGTTTATGGCTACACCTTC,CASKGTVYGYTF,-,TRBJ1-2,TRBV28,-
TGCAGCGTCTCTAGGGTCGTTAACCGAGATACGCAGTATTTT,CSVSRVVNRDTQYF,-,TRBJ2-3,TRBV29-1,-
TGTGCCAGCAGCTTGACTAGCGTAACCTACAATGAGCAGTTCTTC,CASSLTSVTYNEQFF,-,TRBJ2-1,TRBV7-3,TRBD2
TGTGCCAGCAGTGAACATTCTCCGGGCGGCTACACCTTC,CASSEHSPGGYTF,-,TRBJ1-2,TRBV2,-
TGTGCCAGCAGCATCAGGGACACGGTAAACTATGGCTACACCTTC,CASSIRDTVNYGYTF,-,TRBJ1-2,TRBV7-2,-
TGTGCCAGCAGACACAGGAGCAATCAGCCCCAGCATTTT,CASRHRSNQPQHF,-,TRBJ1-5,TRBV12-3/TRBV12-4,-
TGTGCCAGCTCACCGGGGGCGGGGGAAGGTAACAATGAGCAGTTCTTC,CASSPGAGEGNNEQFF,-,TRBJ2-1,TRBV18,-
TGTGCCAGCAGTTTGGGTCGGGACAATGAGCAGTTCTTC,CASSLGRDNEQFF,-,TRBJ2-1,TRBV12-3/TRBV12-4,-
TGCGCCAGCAGCCAACGTTCGTGGGAGGGCGGGGAGCTGTTTTTT,CASSQRSWEGGELFF,-,TRBJ2-2,TRBV4-1,TRBD2
TGTGCCAGCAGCCCTAACCGGGACAGGGGATGGAATACGCAGTATTTT,CASSPNRDRGWNTQYF,-,TRBJ2-3,TRBV6-2/TRBV6-3,TRBD1
TGTGCCAGCAGCTTAGGAGGAGAGTATGCTTTCTTT,CASSLGGEYAFF,-,TRBJ1-1,TRBV7-9,-
TGTGCCTGGGAACAGGCATTCAATCAGCCCCAGCATTTT,CAWEQAFNQPQHF,-,TRBJ1-5,TRBV30,-
TGTGCCAGCAGTTACTCGATGGGCACCCTCTCCTACGAGCAGTACTTC,CASSYSMGTLSYEQYF,few,TRBJ2-7,TRBV6-2/TRBV6-3,-
TGTGCCAGCTCACCGGTCCTAGCGATCCGCCCCCAAGAGACCCAGTACTTC,CASSPVLAIRPQETQYF,-,TRBJ2-5,TRBV18,-
TGTGCCAGCAACCGCCCGAACAGCGAGCAGTACTTC,CASNRPNSEQYF,-,TRBJ2-7,TRBV5-6,-
TGTGCCAGCAGTGTGGACGGCCCGTGGGGCTACACCTTC,CASSVDGPWGYTF,-,TRBJ1-2,TRBV12-3/TRBV12-4,-
TGTGCCTGGGGGAAAGGTAACTTAGATCAGCCCCAGCATTTT,CAWGKGNLDQPQHF,-,TRBJ1-5,TRBV30,-
TGTGCCTGGAGTGTTGGGTTAGCTGGAAACACCATATATTTT,CAWSVGLAGNTIYF,-,TRBJ1-3,TRBV30,-
TGTGCCAGCAGTTACTCACAGGGAACTGAAGCTTTCTTT,CASSYSQGTEAFF,-,TRBJ1-1,TRBV6-5,-
TGTGCCAGCAGTCAACTGGTTTATAGCAATCAGCCCCAGCATTTT,CASSQLVYSNQPQHF,-,TRBJ1-5,TRBV6-5,-